This T cell receptor (beta chain) was sequenced during a study of blood T cell repertoires in COVID-19. Study at large: In each case, the material was cDNA or gDNA derived from T cells, B-cell-depleted T cells, or PBMCs.

TCRdb keeps only in-frame clones here, not all; method: immunoSEQ multiplex PCR. The sample has about 400,000 clones; around nine tenths are singletons. Germline loops: CDR1 LGHNA, CDR2 YSLEER. The CDR3 has 16 residues. Trimming at V came to 0 bases and at J to 11 bases, leaving 14 bases not matched to a gene. The sequence derives from a woman aged 50 to 60 who had recovered from COVID-19. Sequencing was carried out using PBMCs or T cells enriched from blood (not recorded which). The chain uses TRBV4-3 and TRBJ1-1; 8 nucleotides agree with TRBD1. The CDR3 here is CASSQDHQGAHGHAFF. CDR3 DNA: TGCGCCAGCAGCCAAGATCATCAGGGGGCTCACGGTCACGCTTTCTTT.